The rows below give T cell receptor beta chains drawn from one sample of a study of beta chain features in type 1 diabetes. This table comes from immunoSEQ multiplex PCR, and its TCRdb copy is limited to in-frame clones, with some not included. The sample carries nearly 250,000 clones, under 70% recorded once. The material sequenced was naive CD4+ T cells from blood. These receptors were collected from a man in his thirties or forties in good health. Each CDR3 is given with its conserved first and last residue. Each record gives: V gene, J gene, clone size, D gene, CDR3 protein, CDR3 DNA. D genes are given only for firm matches. Clone size is given for some rows only: seen once, a few or many times, or a class if the clone is expanded.

>TRBV30|TRBJ1-1|.|.
CAWRQVNTEAFF
TGTGCCTGGAGACAGGTAAACACTGAAGCTTTCTTT
>TRBV5-1|TRBJ2-1|.|TRBD2
CASSAGTSGYNEQFF
TGCGCCAGCAGCGCCGGGACTAGCGGATACAATGAGCAGTTCTTC
>TRBV25-1|TRBJ1-2|few|.
CASSDRGSYYGYTF
TGTGCCAGCAGTGACAGGGGTAGCTACTATGGCTACACCTTC
>TRBV30|TRBJ1-2|few|TRBD1
CAWSSRDRGYGYTF
TGTGCCTGGAGCTCCCGGGACAGGGGCTATGGCTACACCTTC
>TRBV29-1|TRBJ2-7|few|.
CSVEISSYEQYF
TGCAGCGTTGAAATCAGCTCCTACGAGCAGTACTTC
>TRBV6-5|TRBJ2-3|few|TRBD1
CASSYRQGGDTQYF
TGTGCCAGCAGTTACCGACAGGGTGGAGATACGCAGTATTTT
>TRBV7-2|TRBJ2-4|once|.
CASSSSSIGLAKNIQYF
TGTGCCAGCAGCTCAAGTAGTATAGGGCTAGCCAAAAACATTCAGTACTTC
>TRBV14|TRBJ2-1|.|TRBD2
CASSQGFSGSYNEQFF
TGTGCCAGCAGCCAAGGTTTTAGCGGGAGTTACAATGAGCAGTTCTTC
>TRBV11-2|TRBJ2-2|once|TRBD2
CASSPGGTNTGELFF
TGTGCCAGCAGCCCCGGGGGGACGAACACCGGGGAGCTGTTTTTT
>TRBV5-5|TRBJ2-5|few|.
CASSIYSLETQYF
TGTGCCAGCAGCATATACTCATTAGAGACCCAGTACTTC
>TRBV12-5|TRBJ2-4|.|.
CASGSPGDLAKNIQYF
TGTGCTAGTGGTTCTCCAGGGGACTTGGCCAAAAACATTCAGTACTTC
>TRBV14|TRBJ1-2|.|TRBD1
CASSRDRGSLYGYTF
TGTGCCAGCAGCCGGGACAGGGGCTCTCTCTATGGCTACACCTTC
>TRBV29-1|TRBJ2-3|once|.
CSVRGRITDTQYF
TGCAGCGTAAGGGGCAGAATCACAGATACGCAGTATTTT
>TRBV9|TRBJ2-2|few|.
CASSLRSGAGELFF
TGTGCCAGCAGCTTACGATCAGGGGCCGGGGAGCTGTTTTTT
>TRBV9|TRBJ1-5|few|.
CASSTTIKGNQPQHF
TGTGCCAGCAGCACAACTATTAAGGGCAATCAGCCCCAGCATTTT
>TRBV5-4|TRBJ2-3|.|.
CASSLKQGFSTDTQYF
TGTGCCAGCAGCTTAAAACAGGGATTTAGCACAGATACGCAGTATTTT
>TRBV29-1|TRBJ1-1|.|TRBD1
CSPEGTGMSEAFF
TGCAGCCCCGAAGGGACAGGGATGTCTGAAGCTTTCTTT
>TRBV5-4|TRBJ2-7|.|.
CASSYLTPSSYEQYF
TGTGCCAGCAGCTACTTGACTCCCAGCTCCTACGAGCAGTACTTC
>TRBV7-9|TRBJ1-6|few|.
CASSLGAGSYNSPLHF
TGTGCCAGCAGCTTAGGAGCCGGCTCCTATAATTCACCCCTCCACTTT
>TRBV29-1|TRBJ1-1|.|.
CSVTQVGTEAFF
TGCAGCGTTACCCAGGTAGGCACTGAAGCTTTCTTT
>TRBV18|TRBJ2-1|.|.
CASSPSGSSYNEQFF
TGTGCCAGCTCACCTAGCGGAAGCTCCTACAATGAGCAGTTCTTC
>TRBV5-1|TRBJ2-5|.|TRBD1
CASSLTSHGRGYQETQYF
TGCGCCAGCAGCTTGACTAGTCACGGCAGGGGGTACCAAGAGACCCAGTACTTC
>TRBV30|TRBJ2-1|.|.
CAWSVPPGYASYNEQFF
TGTGCCTGGAGTGTACCGCCCGGCTACGCCTCCTACAATGAGCAGTTCTTC
>TRBV25-1|TRBJ1-6|.|TRBD1
CASGLGTGNSPLHF
TGTGCCAGCGGTTTGGGGACAGGCAACTCACCCCTCCACTTT
>TRBV2|TRBJ2-5|.|.
CASSEMETQYF
TGTGCCAGCAGTGAAATGGAGACCCAGTACTTC
>TRBV7-9|TRBJ2-1|.|.
CASSLPEGGVDNEQFF
TGTGCCAGCAGCTTACCGGAAGGAGGGGTGGACAATGAGCAGTTCTTC
>TRBV29-1|TRBJ2-5|once|.
CSVGQYSEGTQYF
TGCAGCGTTGGACAGTACTCCGAAGGGACCCAGTACTTC
>TRBV6-6|TRBJ1-3|few|.
CATGWGEANTIYF
TGTGCCACCGGATGGGGGGAAGCAAACACCATATATTTT
>TRBV15|TRBJ1-2|once|.
CATSRAQTVYGYTF
TGTGCCACCAGCAGAGCACAGACGGTCTATGGCTACACCTTC
>TRBV4-3|TRBJ2-7|.|.
CASSQDSEYEQYF
TGCGCCAGCAGCCAAGATTCAGAATACGAGCAGTACTTC
>TRBV30|TRBJ1-2|.|.
CAWSGGGYTF
TGTGCCTGGAGTGGTGGTGGCTACACCTTC
>TRBV6-5|TRBJ2-2|.|.
CASTGRVNTGELFF
TGTGCCAGCACCGGGCGGGTGAACACCGGGGAGCTGTTTTTT
>TRBV18|TRBJ1-5|once|.
CASSAGANQPQHF
TGTGCCAGCTCAGCAGGGGCAAATCAGCCCCAGCATTTT
>TRBV7-6|TRBJ1-5|.|TRBD1
CASSATGGSQPQHF
TGTGCCAGCAGCGCTACAGGGGGCAGCCAGCCCCAGCATTTT
>TRBV2|TRBJ2-7|.|.
CASTAARTSYEQYF
TGTGCCAGCACCGCGGCCAGGACCTCCTACGAGCAGTACTTC
>TRBV7-2|TRBJ2-3|.|TRBD2
CASSLEGTRTDTQYF
TGTGCCAGCAGCTTAGAAGGGACTAGAACAGATACGCAGTATTTT
>TRBV11-2|TRBJ2-1|few|TRBD2
CASRGEGYNEQFF
TGTGCCAGCCGTGGGGAGGGGTACAATGAGCAGTTCTTC
>TRBV5-1|TRBJ2-3|.|.
CASSLALRTDTQYF
TGCGCCAGCAGCTTGGCCCTCCGCACAGATACGCAGTATTTT
>TRBV30|TRBJ2-7|.|.
CAWSGTDYEQYF
TGTGCCTGGAGTGGGACAGACTACGAGCAGTACTTC
>TRBV29-1|TRBJ1-2|.|.
CSAGRGLSYGYTF
TGCAGCGCTGGCCGGGGATTAAGCTATGGCTACACCTTC
>TRBV7-6|TRBJ2-5|.|TRBD1
CASSRTGTGVETQYF
TGTGCCAGCAGTCGAACCGGGACAGGGGTAGAGACCCAGTACTTC
>TRBV7-9|TRBJ2-3|.|TRBD2
CASSSPSGRSDTQYF
TGTGCCAGCAGCTCGCCTAGCGGGAGGTCAGATACGCAGTATTTT
>TRBV25-1|TRBJ1-6|.|.
CASSELASPLHF
TGTGCCAGCAGTGAGTTAGCTTCACCCCTCCACTTT